The 10 T cell receptor beta chains presented below share a single source sample, sequenced in a study of Ad26.COV2.S vaccination and SARS-CoV-2 variants. Treatment defined: over 15 received Ad26.COV2.S at low or high dose, single or two shots; 5 received placebo; per-sample allocation not given. Day 63 after the first injection of vaccine or placebo was the sampling time. Data came from immunoSEQ multiplex PCR; TCRdb stores just in-frame clones and leaves some out. Of around 300,000 clones in the sample, 85% to 90% were seen once. The sequences come from peripheral blood, collected in a trial of Ad26.COV2.S vaccine versus placebo. The receptors here all came from a person aged 18-65 years who received the Ad26.COV2.S COVID-19 vaccine or a placebo.

This clone was picked up one time. This chain joins TRBV9 and TRBJ2-5, with 7 positions matching TRBD2. The CDR3 has 16 residues. CDR1 SGDLS and CDR2 YYNGEE come from the germline V gene. V shed 6 bases and J 0 bases; nucleotides not matched to a gene: 11. The CDR3 reads CASNLRGGRDQETQYF. In DNA form, the CDR3 reads TGTGCCAGCAATCTAAGAGGTGGGAGGGACCAAGAGACCCAGTACTTC.

The chain recombines TRBV7-2 with TRBJ2-5; D possibly corresponds to TRBD1 (5 bases). Trimming removed 1 base from V and 5 bases from J, with 14 bases in between. The CDR3 runs 15 residues. Germline CDR1 SGHTA, CDR2 FQGNSA. The CDR3 sequence: CASSLDSLGLETQYF. DNA of the CDR3: TGTGCCAGCAGCTTAGATTCTCTGGGGCTGGAGACCCAGTACTTC.

The J gene is TRBJ2-3, the V gene TRBV28; 8 bases map to TRBD2. V was pared by 7 bases and J by 2 bases, with 14 bases of the junction left unmatched. Germline-derived CDR1 and CDR2 are MDHEN and SYDVKM. The CDR3 contains 17 residues. The CDR3 loop is CASTAQGAGGATDTQYF. As DNA, the CDR3 is TGTGCCAGCACCGCTCAAGGGGCGGGGGGTGCCACAGATACGCAGTATTTT.

The rearrangement links TRBV19 to TRBJ2-3; 8 bases fit TRBD2. CDR3 length: 15 residues. Germline lookup yields CDR1 LNHDA and CDR2 SQIVND (reference sequence). Trimming took 10 bases from V and 1 from J; bases not matched to a gene: 10. The CDR3 sequence: CATRLAAGGTDTQYF. CDR3 nucleotide sequence: TGTGCCACCCGATTAGCAGCGGGAGGCACAGATACGCAGTATTTT.

The V and J genes are TRBV6-7 and TRBJ1-1; 7 nucleotides line up with TRBD1. TRBV6-7 belongs to the ORF category, with a function that is uncertain. The CDR3 has 16 amino acids. V was clipped by 2 bases and J by 5 bases; unmatched bases: 11. As DNA, the CDR3 is TGTGCCAGCAGTTACCTATGGACAGGTAGGAATACTGAAGCTTTCTTT. Translation gives CASSYLWTGRNTEAFF.

The chain couples TRBV7-2 to TRBJ2-4; D gene uncertain. Germline loops: CDR1 SGHTA, CDR2 FQGNSA. V dropped 2 bases and J dropped 10 bases, with 12 bases sitting between them. The CDR3 length is 13 residues. The DNA for the CDR3 is TGTGCCAGCAGCTTACGGCGTGGGGTGATTCAGTACTTC. Protein sequence: CASSLRRGVIQYF.

The V gene is TRBV7-2, the J gene TRBJ2-1, with D unresolved. Trimming stripped 4 bases from V and 0 bases from J, with 7 bases between. This CDR3 has 14 residues. Germline lookup yields CDR1 SGHTA and CDR2 FQGNSA. CDR3 sequence: CASSSMSSYNEQFF. As DNA, the CDR3 is TGTGCCAGCAGCTCCATGAGCTCCTACAATGAGCAGTTCTTC.

A single count supports this clone. The gene calls are TRBV7-9 and TRBJ1-1, with D possibly being TRBD1 (6 bases). Trimming left V 3 bases short and J 6 bases short, with 8 bases between. Germline assignment: CDR1 SEHNR and CDR2 FQNEAQ (reference sequence). This CDR3 comprises 12 residues. The CDR3 loop is CASSLTGSEAFF. The CDR3 DNA follows: TGTGCCAGCAGCTTGACAGGCTCTGAAGCTTTCTTT.

On this clone: This specimen includes other DNA sequences encoding the same CDR3. The chain recombines TRBV5-1 with TRBJ1-5; D is unresolved. Germline-derived CDR1 and CDR2 are SGHRS and YFSETQ. V lost 4 bases, J lost 3 bases, and 8 bases lay in between. The CDR3 runs to 13 residues. CDR3 amino acids: CASSLDLNQPQHF. In nucleotides, the CDR3 is TGCGCCAGCAGCCTGGACCTCAATCAGCCCCAGCATTTT.

This sequence joins TRBV27 and TRBJ2-5; TRBD2 matches 7 bases. CDR3 size: 15 residues. V was clipped by 3 bases and J by 1 base; unmatched bases: 5. Per germline, CDR1 MNHEY and CDR2 SMNVEV (reference sequence). In DNA form, the CDR3 reads TGTGCCAGCAGTTTCTCTAGCGGCTTCCAAGAGACCCAGTACTTC. This sequence encodes CASSFSSGFQETQYF.